This TCR beta chain was recorded in a study of CD8+ T cells in alopecia areata. Study-wide results and limits: Normal scalp had lower clonality than lesional scalp, with alopecia totalis/universalis lesions showing this most strongly.

CDR1 GTSNPN and CDR2 SVGIG come from the germline V gene (reference sequence). The CDR3 consists of 14 residues. Trimming cost V 2 bases and J 3 bases, with 14 bases left between them. Isolated RNA was reverse transcribed into cDNA used as the sequencing template. Repertoires were generated with immunoSEQ multiplex PCR, while TCRdb's copy carries only in-frame clones and drops some. The data contain around 150,000 clones, around 71% of them singletons. A word on this clone: Antigen: not known.

Stated treatment: oral pan-JAK inhibitor, 5-10 mg twice daily. Researchers gathered lesional scalp punch biopsies and peripheral blood from patients with alopecia areata. Using a FACSAria, the CD4+ and CD8+ T cells were sorted from the PBMCs. The chain recombines TRBV30 with TRBJ2-7, with D possibly called TRBD1 or TRBD2 (6 bases each). Sequences were derived from CD4+ T cells sorted from blood, sampled at week 4, from a patient treated with tofacitinib. This TCR was sampled from a human donor with alopecia areata. The CDR3 protein is CAWSSRGDLYEQYF. CDR3 sequence (DNA): TGTGCCTGGAGTTCGAGGGGGGACCTCTACGAGCAGTACTTC.